Following are 21 T cell receptor beta chains from one sample sequenced in a study of blood T cell repertoires in COVID-19. Data came from immunoSEQ multiplex PCR; TCRdb stores just in-frame clones and leaves some out. The table lists over 250,000 clones, about 85% of them singletons. The sequenced sample was peripheral blood. The receptors were gathered from a human donor in a cohort sampled during active COVID-19.

The genes are TRBV6-5 and TRBJ2-1; possibly TRBD2 for D (5 bases). CDR3 length: 15 amino acids. Per germline, CDR1 MNHEY and CDR2 SVGAGI. With 8 bases removed from V and 5 bases from J, the gap between germline ends came to 19 bases. The CDR3 protein is CASDKRAGRNNEQFF. DNA of the CDR3: TGTGCCAGCGATAAGAGGGCCGGCCGCAACAATGAGCAGTTCTTC.

The chain employs TRBV5-1 and TRBJ1-6; no reliable D call. The germline V gene encodes CDR1 SGHRS and CDR2 YFSETQ. The CDR3 runs to 15 residues. V lost 5 bases and J lost 5, with 14 bases in between. The DNA for the CDR3 is TGCGCCAGCAGTGTTAGAGACACCGATAATTCACCCCTCCACTTT. Translated, it gives CASSVRDTDNSPLHF. Filled out from reference TRBV5-1 and TRBJ1-6, the complete variable domain reads KAGVTQTPRYLIKTRGQQVTLSCSPISGHRSVSWYQQTPGQGLQFLFEYFSETQRNKGNFPGRFSGRQFSNSRSEMNVSTLELGDSALYLCASSVRDTDNSPLHFGNGTRLTVT.

The chain couples TRBV27 to TRBJ2-7; 7 bases are shared with TRBD1. V lost 6 bases and J lost 2; bases outside the gene matches: 7. This CDR3 region has 14 residues. Germline V gives CDR1 MNHEY, CDR2 SMNVEV (reference sequence). CDR3 bases: TGTGCCAGCAGACGACAGGGAGCTACCTACGAGCAGTACTTC. Protein product: CASRRQGATYEQYF.

V is TRBV6-5 and J is TRBJ1-6; possible D gene TRBD1, 6 bases. Per the germline V gene, CDR1 is MNHEY and CDR2 is SVGAGI. The CDR3 is 15 residues long. Trimming removed 7 bases at V and 10 bases at J, with 20 bases between. The CDR3 loop reads CASMSTGLARSPLHF. The CDR3, as DNA: TGTGCCAGCATGAGTACAGGGTTGGCGCGATCACCCCTCCACTTT.

This clone showed up just once. V and J are TRBV30 and TRBJ2-5, with 9 bases lining up with TRBD2. The length of the CDR3 is 15 residues. The V segment lost 4 bases and the J segment 5 bases; nucleotides outside the gene matches: 11. The V gene's germline CDR1 is GTSNPN and CDR2 SVGIG (reference sequence). The CDR3 nucleotides are TGTGCCTGGATAAGCGGACTAGCGTCTAGTGAGACCCAGTACTTC. Translated, it gives CAWISGLASSETQYF.

This rearrangement joins TRBV6-4 to TRBJ2-2, with D possibly TRBD1 on 6 matching bases. CDR3 length: 14 residues. The germline CDR1 and CDR2 sequences are MRHNA and SNTAGT. Trimming cost V 6 bases and J 4 bases, with 12 bases left between them. The CDR3 loop reads CASRPRTATGELFF. In nucleotides, the CDR3 is TGTGCCAGCAGGCCCCGGACAGCCACCGGGGAGCTGTTTTTT.

The chain links TRBV5-1 to TRBJ2-1; D may be TRBD1 (6 bases). Germline V gene sequence: CDR1 SGHRS, CDR2 YFSETQ. CDR3 size: 16 residues. Trimming cost V 3 bases and J 3 bases, with 16 bases left between them. For the CDR3, the DNA is TGCGCCAGCAGCTCGACGGGACACACAGACTACAATGAGCAGTTCTTC. The encoded protein is CASSSTGHTDYNEQFF.

This clone was recorded once. This chain joins TRBV7-2 and TRBJ1-2; D uncertain. Germline lookup yields CDR1 SGHTA and CDR2 FQGNSA. The V end was cut by 4 bases, the J end by 3 bases, with 9 bases between. The CDR3 loop spans 13 amino acids. This chain's CDR3 is CASSSYGDYGYTF. As DNA, the CDR3 is TGTGCCAGCAGCTCCTACGGGGACTATGGCTACACCTTC.

The chain recombines TRBV5-4 with TRBJ1-5, with D maybe TRBD1 (6 bases). Trimming left V 1 base short and J 6 bases short, with 14 bases between. Germline CDR1 reads SGHNT; CDR2 reads YYREEE (reference sequence). The CDR3 sequence is 15 residues long. CDR3 nucleotide sequence: TGTGCCAGCAGCTTGAACCAGGGGCGCGTTCAGCCCCAGCATTTT. Translation gives CASSLNQGRVQPQHF.

The rearrangement joins TRBV7-2 to TRBJ1-5; D unresolved. V was pared by 2 bases and J by 4 bases, with 9 bases between. Germline V gene lookup returns CDR1 SGHTA and CDR2 FQGNSA. This CDR3 is built from 14 residues. In nucleotides, the CDR3 is TGTGCCAGCAGCTTAAATTCCCTTAATCAGCCCCAGCATTTT. It codes for CASSLNSLNQPQHF.

The J gene is TRBJ1-1, the V gene TRBV15, with 7 bases fitting TRBD1. Germline CDR1 is LNHNV and CDR2 is YYDKDF (reference sequence). With V trimmed by 4 bases and J by 1 base, 6 bases remained unmatched. This CDR3 spans 15 amino acids. For the CDR3, the DNA is TGTGCCACCAGCACGAGGGGGCCCACGAACACTGAAGCTTTCTTT. Protein product: CATSTRGPTNTEAFF.

This clone was observed once. The chain is built from TRBV9 and TRBJ1-1; a possible D gene is TRBD1 (6 bases). V was clipped by 2 bases and J by 3 bases, with 20 bases between them. This CDR3 has 17 amino acids. Germline loops: CDR1 SGDLS, CDR2 YYNGEE. CDR3 bases: TGTGCCAGCAGCGTTAAAAACAGGGCGGATTGGTACACTGAAGCTTTCTTT. Residues: CASSVKNRADWYTEAFF. The whole variable domain, remainder taken from reference TRBV9 and TRBJ1-1, is DSGVTQTPKHLITATGQRVTLRCSPRSGDLSVYWYQQSLDQGLQFLIQYYNGEERAKGNILERFSAQQFPDLHSELNLSSLELGDSALYFCASSVKNRADWYTEAFFGQGTRLTVV.

The chain combines TRBV9 with TRBJ2-2; possibly TRBD1 for D (5 bases). Trimming removed 2 bases from V and 6 bases from J, with 11 bases in between. This CDR3 contains 14 residues. The germline gives CDR1 SGDLS, CDR2 YYNGEE. CDR3 in DNA: TGTGCCAGCAGCGTCCAACGGACATCCGGGGAGCTGTTTTTT. Protein product: CASSVQRTSGELFF.

The CDR3 DNA follows: TGTGCCAGCTCACCTAATGGACAGAATTCACCCCTCCACTTT. Translation: CASSPNGQNSPLHF. The chain links TRBV18 to TRBJ1-6; a weak D match, TRBD1 (6 bases). V lost 3 bases and J 7 bases, leaving 10 bases between the germline ends. Germline V gene lookup returns CDR1 KGHSH and CDR2 LQKENI. The CDR3 sequence is 14 residues long.

The chain uses TRBV10-3 and TRBJ2-7, with D uncertain. The CDR3 runs to 12 residues. Germline lookup yields CDR1 ENHRY and CDR2 SYGVKD. V lost 4 bases, J lost 3 bases, and 7 bases lay in between. CDR3 amino acids: CAISGASYEQYF. The DNA for the CDR3 is TGTGCCATCAGTGGGGCAAGCTACGAGCAGTACTTC.

CDR3 bases: TGTGCCAGCAGTTACCGAGGGCTCTCCTACAATGAGCAGTTCTTC. Its protein is CASSYRGLSYNEQFF. The chain uses TRBV6-5 and TRBJ2-1, with D perhaps matching TRBD2 (5 bases). CDR1 MNHEY and CDR2 SVGAGI come from the germline V gene. Deletions cut 2 bases from V and 0 bases from J, with 8 bases between. This CDR3 spans 15 amino acids.

The gene calls are TRBV5-4 and TRBJ2-1; D may be TRBD2 (5 bases). From germline, CDR1 is SGHNT and CDR2 YYREEE (reference sequence). The CDR3 sequence is 15 residues long. Between the trimmed V and J ends, which lost 3 bases and 0 bases, there was a span of 10 bases. CDR3 loop: CASSSSGSSYNEQFF. The CDR3 nucleotides read TGTGCCAGCAGCTCAAGCGGTAGCTCCTACAATGAGCAGTTCTTC.

V and J are TRBV7-2 and TRBJ2-7, with TRBD2 matching over 11 bases. CDR1 is SGHTA and CDR2 is FQGNSA in the germline V gene. CDR3 length: 17 residues. With 6 bases clipped from V and 0 bases from J, the junction kept 10 bases outside the gene matches. CDR3 bases: TGTGCCAGCAGTCAAGTCGGGACTAGCGGACTCTCCTACGAGCAGTACTTC. Translated, it gives CASSQVGTSGLSYEQYF.

The rearrangement uses TRBV19 and TRBJ2-5, with D uncertain. The germline V gene has CDR1 LNHDA and CDR2 SQIVND (reference sequence). CDR3 length: 15 residues. V lost 3 bases, J lost 4 bases, and 15 bases lay in between. For the CDR3, the DNA is TGTGCCAGTAGTATTCGGGTCTCCAGCGCAGAGACCCAGTACTTC. Translation: CASSIRVSSAETQYF.

The chain couples TRBV19 to TRBJ2-3; D is unclear. Trimming stripped 9 bases from V and 6 bases from J, with 19 bases between. This CDR3 has 14 residues. Per germline, CDR1 LNHDA and CDR2 SQIVND (reference sequence). The CDR3 nucleotides are TGTGCCAGCCGACGTAGCCCGGTAGTGGATACGCAGTATTTT. This sequence encodes CASRRSPVVDTQYF.

The chain links TRBV3-1 (or the pseudogene TRBV3-2) to TRBJ2-3; 9 bases align to TRBD2. Looked up from germline, CDR1 is LGHDT and CDR2 is YNNKEL (reference sequence). Trimming cost V 3 bases and J 0 bases; bases outside gene matches: 7. This CDR3 region has 17 residues. As DNA, the CDR3 is TGTGCCAGCAGCCAGATTTTGCTAGCGGGAAGCACAGATACGCAGTATTTT. It is translated as CASSQILLAGSTDTQYF.